These 17 T cell receptor beta chains share one sample of origin, sequenced in a study of regulatory T cells in long-lasting Graves disease. Arm-PCR of CDR3 regions and iRepertoire HTBI primers were used to build TCR beta libraries. MiXCR, run by TCRdb on the multiplex PCR reads, gives a single entry per CDR3 protein. The table includes about 460,000 distinct CDR3 sequences, about 14% detected once. As to time point: newly diagnosed GD, antithyroid drugs for less than 3 months. PBMC-derived RNA was used for the TCR library. The data also belong to a second study, concerning T cells in Graves' hyperthyroidism and ophthalmopathy.

Here the sequenced sample was peripheral blood mononuclear cells (PBMCs), taken at new diagnosis, from a patient treated with antithyroid drugs. The source of these receptors is a woman in her fifties or sixties with Graves disease.

This clonotype was detected a few times. The V call is TRBV2, the J call TRBJ1-3; D is unclear. CDR3 size: 15 residues. Between the trimmed V and J ends, which lost 2 bases and 0 bases, there was a span of 8 bases. Germline CDR1 reads SNHLY; CDR2 reads FYNNEI. In nucleotides, the CDR3 is TGTGCCAGCAGTGAACCGCGGAGCTCTGGAAACACCATATATTTT. This encodes CASSEPRSSGNTIYF.

Many counts were recorded for this clonotype. The chain is built from TRBV28 and TRBJ2-7; 7 nucleotides agree with TRBD2. V shed 3 bases and J 0 bases; nucleotides not matched to a gene: 8. The germline V gene encodes CDR1 MDHEN and CDR2 SYDVKM. CDR3 length: 16 residues. The CDR3 protein is CASSFNPGLYSYEQYF. The CDR3, as DNA: TGTGCCAGCAGTTTTAACCCGGGACTATACTCCTACGAGCAGTACTTC.

This clonotype was observed a few times. It may be a read error: a sequence one base away is much more abundant. The chain is built from TRBV7-3 and TRBJ2-7; 7 nucleotides agree with TRBD2. This CDR3 has 15 amino acids. Germline-derived CDR1 and CDR2 are SGHTA and FQGTGA. V lost 4 bases and J lost 5; bases outside the gene matches: 11. The CDR3 region is CASSWSSGADHEQYF. DNA for the CDR3: TGTGCCAGCAGCTGGTCTAGCGGAGCTGACCACGAGCAGTACTTC.

This clonotype was found many times. The V and J genes are TRBV3-1 and TRBJ2-3, with D uncertain. Germline-derived CDR1 and CDR2 are LGHDT and YNNKEL (reference sequence). This CDR3 is built from 15 residues. With 6 bases removed from V and 2 bases from J, the gap between germline ends came to 15 bases. The CDR3 region is CASSRSLILTDTQYF. Here the CDR3 DNA reads TGTGCCAGCAGTCGAAGTCTCATACTCACAGATACGCAGTATTTT.

This clonotype was counted many times. V gene TRBV30 combines with J gene TRBJ2-7; D is unresolved. The germline V and J ends were trimmed by 1 base and 2 bases, with 6 bases remaining between them. The CDR3 has 12 amino acids. Looked up from germline, CDR1 is GTSNPN and CDR2 is SVGIG (reference sequence). CDR3 sequence reads: CAWSGGPYEQYF. DNA for the CDR3: TGTGCCTGGAGTGGAGGTCCCTACGAGCAGTACTTC.

This clonotype was seen repeatedly, ten times or more. CDR3 loop: CAISDGTSGSYEQYF. The CDR3 DNA reads as TGTGCCATCAGTGATGGGACTAGCGGCTCCTACGAGCAGTACTTC. The chain carries TRBV10-3 and TRBJ2-7, with TRBD2 matching 11 bases. V gave up 3 bases and J gave up 0 bases; unmatched junction bases: 1. CDR1 is ENHRY and CDR2 is SYGVKD in the germline V gene. The length of the CDR3 is 15 residues.

This sequence joins TRBV12-5 and TRBJ1-2; D is perhaps TRBD1 (6 bases). Trimming removed 4 bases from V and 6 bases from J, with 15 bases in between. The CDR3 runs 14 residues. Germline assignment: CDR1 LGHNT and CDR2 FRNRAP. This CDR3 is CASGSPTGPNGYTF. CDR3 DNA: TGTGCTAGTGGTTCTCCGACAGGTCCGAATGGCTACACCTTC.

This clonotype was detected many times. The chain couples TRBV7-9 to TRBJ2-7; D gene ambiguous. The CDR3 covers 12 residues. Trimming stripped 1 base from V and 3 bases from J, with 4 bases between. Per the germline V gene, CDR1 is SEHNR and CDR2 is FQNEAQ (reference sequence). Here the CDR3 reads CASSLGSYEQYF. The CDR3 nucleotides read TGTGCCAGCAGCTTAGGCAGCTACGAGCAGTACTTC.

This clonotype was recorded many times. The chain joins TRBV27 to TRBJ1-2; D is uncertain. In germline, CDR1 is MNHEY, CDR2 SMNVEV (reference sequence). V lost 5 bases to trimming and J lost 4 bases, with 5 bases between them. The CDR3 loop spans 11 amino acids. CDR3: CASSRRYGYTF. CDR3 bases: TGTGCCAGCAGTCGCCGCTATGGCTACACCTTC.

This clonotype showed up just a few times. CDR3 nucleotides: TGCAGTGCTAGAGATCGACGGCAGGGGGGCCGAACACTAGCTAACTATGGCTACACCTTC. Translated: CSARDRRQGGRTLANYGYTF. The gene calls are TRBV20-1 and TRBJ1-2; 7 bases align to TRBD1. The CDR3 has 20 residues. V trimming: 0 bases; J trimming: 0 bases; junction bases outside the gene matches: 19. Germline CDR1 and CDR2: DFQATT and SNEGSKA (reference sequence).

There are a few counts of this clonotype. The V and J genes are TRBV12-3 or TRBV12-4 and TRBJ2-1, with 7 nucleotides matching TRBD1. The ends lost 3 bases at V and 5 bases at J; junction bases unmatched: 13. The CDR3 spans 17 residues. CDR3 sequence: CASSLRQGGKENNEQFF. In nucleotides, the CDR3 is TGTGCCAGCAGTTTGCGTCAAGGGGGCAAGGAAAACAATGAGCAGTTCTTC.

This clonotype was seen more than once but under ten times. V usage is TRBV6-2 or TRBV6-3 and J usage is TRBJ1-1, with unresolved D. Trimming pared 6 bases from V and 2 bases from J, leaving 13 bases between. Per the germline V gene, CDR1 is MNHEY and CDR2 is SVGEGT. The CDR3 is 14 residues long. CDR3 region: CASRGYSLNTEAFF. The CDR3 region has the DNA TGTGCCAGCAGGGGATACAGCTTAAACACTGAAGCTTTCTTT.

This clonotype was seen ten or more times. V and J are TRBV28 and TRBJ2-1, with no clear D. Germline V gene data show CDR1 as MDHEN and CDR2 as SYDVKM. The CDR3 has 13 amino acids. V lost 3 bases to trimming and J lost 3 bases, with 6 bases between them. The CDR3 DNA is TGTGCCAGCAGTTTGGGGAACTACAATGAGCAGTTCTTC. Translation: CASSLGNYNEQFF.

This clonotype was detected ten times or more. The gene calls are TRBV7-4 and TRBJ2-1; TRBD2 matches 11 bases. There are 16 residues in the CDR3. The V gene end was trimmed by 1 base and the J gene end by 5 bases; junction bases not matched to a gene: 4. Looked up from germline, CDR1 is SGHVT and CDR2 is SQSDAQ. CDR3 DNA sequence: TGTGCCAGCAGCTTAGGGCCTAGCGGGGGGAACAATGAGCAGTTCTTC. Residues: CASSLGPSGGNNEQFF.

Only a few counts were recorded for this clonotype. The chain employs TRBV19 and TRBJ2-3; D call uncertain. V lost 3 bases and J 5 bases, leaving 12 bases between the germline ends. Germline lookup yields CDR1 LNHDA and CDR2 SQIVND (reference sequence). This CDR3 has 14 residues. For the CDR3, the DNA is TGTGCCAGTAGTATGAGTATAATGCAAGATACGCAGTATTTT. Translation gives CASSMSIMQDTQYF.

This clonotype was counted at least ten times. The CDR3 sequence is CASSYMPGKETQYF. Written as DNA, the CDR3 is TGTGCCAGCAGTTACATGCCCGGGAAAGAGACCCAGTACTTC. The chain joins TRBV6-5 to TRBJ2-5, with a tentative D call TRBD2 (5 bases). Trimming took 2 bases from V and 3 from J, leaving 10 bases between them. Germline values: CDR1 MNHEY, CDR2 SVGAGI. The CDR3 has 14 amino acids.

This clonotype came up many times. The gene calls are TRBV3-1 and TRBJ2-7, with 7 bases identical to TRBD2. CDR3 length: 15 residues. Per the germline V gene, CDR1 is LGHDT and CDR2 is YNNKEL (reference sequence). J gave up 2 bases and V 4 bases, and 8 bases lay outside the gene matches. The CDR3 protein is CASSLSSGAAYEQYF. CDR3 coding DNA: TGTGCCAGCAGCCTATCTAGCGGAGCGGCCTACGAGCAGTACTTC.